The 17 T cell receptor beta chains below were found in one sample sequenced in a study of T cell responses to AZD1222 COVID-19 vaccine. This table comes from immunoSEQ multiplex PCR, and its TCRdb copy is limited to in-frame clones, with some not included. The profile shows some 180,000 clones, approximately 94% of them singletons. Specimen: peripheral blood, collected 28 days after the second AZD1222 dose. The receptors here all came from an adult who received the AZD1222 COVID-19 vaccine.

CDR3 in DNA: TGTGCCAGCAGTCCTCTACAGGTGAGGAGCACTGAAGCTTTCTTT. It codes for CASSPLQVRSTEAFF. The V call is TRBV28, the J call TRBJ1-1, with D perhaps matching TRBD1 (5 bases). CDR3 length equals 15 residues. V was shortened by 5 bases and J by 4 bases, with 17 bases between the two germline ends. Germline V lookup: CDR1 MDHEN, CDR2 SYDVKM.

The chain links TRBV27 to TRBJ2-7; possible D gene TRBD1, 6 bases. Germline-derived CDR1 and CDR2 are MNHEY and SMNVEV (reference sequence). V was clipped by 4 bases and J by 6 bases, with 13 bases between them. This CDR3 contains 13 residues. CDR3 sequence (DNA): TGTGCCAGCAGTTGGGGGCAGGGAGCCGAGCAGTACTTC. It codes for CASSWGQGAEQYF.

V usage is TRBV2 and J usage is TRBJ2-7; 7 bases agree with TRBD2. CDR3 length equals 13 residues. V shed 11 bases and J 6 bases; nucleotides not matched to a gene: 13. The germline V gene has CDR1 SNHLY and CDR2 FYNNEI. The CDR3 nucleotides are TGTGCCGCTGGGGGAGGGCCGGCGGGCGAGCAGTACTTC. Translating gives CAAGGGPAGEQYF.

This CDR3 is CASSIQGANTEAFF. The CDR3 DNA reads as TGTGCCAGCAGTATACAGGGGGCGAACACTGAAGCTTTCTTT. The gene calls are TRBV2 and TRBJ1-1; TRBD1 matches at 9 bases. V shed 5 bases and J 1 base; nucleotides not matched to a gene: 2. CDR1 is SNHLY and CDR2 is FYNNEI in the germline V gene. This CDR3 comprises 14 residues.

The chain uses TRBV28 and TRBJ1-2; TRBD1 is a possible D gene (6 bases). Between the trimmed V and J ends, which lost 4 bases and 1 base, there was a span of 16 bases. The CDR3 loop spans 16 amino acids. Germline V gene lookup returns CDR1 MDHEN and CDR2 SYDVKM. In DNA form, the CDR3 reads TGTGCCAGCAGTTCTCCCGGGGGGGCGCATAACTATGGCTACACCTTC. It translates to CASSSPGGAHNYGYTF.

The chain links TRBV7-2 to TRBJ2-3; D is ambiguous. The CDR3 has 12 residues. Trimming stripped 2 bases from V and 6 bases from J, with 6 bases between. Germline values: CDR1 SGHTA, CDR2 FQGNSA. CDR3 coding DNA: TGTGCCAGCAGCTTATCCGGGGATACGCAGTATTTT. The encoded protein is CASSLSGDTQYF.

V is TRBV11-2 and J is TRBJ1-6; the D gene is possibly TRBD1 (6 bases). Germline CDR1 reads SGHAT; CDR2 reads FQNNGV. This CDR3 is built from 15 residues. Trimming removed 5 bases from V and 4 bases from J, with 12 bases in between. This CDR3 is CASSVGAAYNSPLHF. The CDR3 bases are TGTGCCAGCAGCGTGGGGGCGGCATATAATTCACCCCTCCACTTT.

This clone appeared once. The chain links TRBV30 to TRBJ2-2; D perhaps matches TRBD1 (5 bases). The germline V gene has CDR1 GTSNPN and CDR2 SVGIG (reference sequence). CDR3 size: 14 residues. V lost 5 bases to trimming and J lost 4 bases, with 14 bases between them. The CDR3 nucleotides read TGTGCCTGGGGCAAGGGGCAAGCCACCGGGGAGCTGTTTTTT. Translating it yields CAWGKGQATGELFF.

The chain combines TRBV28 with TRBJ2-7; weak D call: TRBD1 (6 bases). The CDR3 has 13 residues. Per the germline V gene, CDR1 is MDHEN and CDR2 is SYDVKM. Between the trimmed V and J ends, which lost 6 bases and 5 bases, there was a span of 14 bases. CDR3 residues: CASRQTGFHEQYF. The CDR3 DNA reads TGTGCCAGCAGACAGACAGGTTTCCACGAGCAGTACTTC.

The rearrangement uses TRBV3-1 (or the pseudogene TRBV3-2) and TRBJ2-2; possibly TRBD2 for D (7 bases). Deletions cut 4 bases from V and 6 bases from J, with 15 bases between. CDR3 length: 15 amino acids. In germline, CDR1 is LGHDT, CDR2 YNNKEL (reference sequence). CDR3 sequence: CASSRVGGPPGELFF. The CDR3 DNA reads TGTGCCAGCAGCCGCGTCGGGGGGCCCCCCGGGGAGCTGTTTTTT.

This clone was seen only a few times. V usage is TRBV19 and J usage is TRBJ1-2, with a tentative D call TRBD1 (5 bases). Trimming shortened V by 6 bases and J by 8 bases, and 13 bases separated the two germline ends. From germline, CDR1 is LNHDA and CDR2 SQIVND (reference sequence). The CDR3 consists of 12 residues. In DNA, the CDR3 is TGTGCCAGTAGCCCCTTCAGGGACGGCTACACCTTC. Translated, it gives CASSPFRDGYTF.

The chain has TRBV2 and TRBJ2-5; TRBD1 matches at 9 bases. Per the germline V gene, CDR1 is SNHLY and CDR2 is FYNNEI. After removal of 6 bases from V and 3 bases from J, the junction contained 5 bases not matched to a gene. The CDR3 contains 14 residues. CDR3: CASRPGTGKETQYF. CDR3 sequence (DNA): TGTGCCAGCAGGCCCGGGACAGGGAAAGAGACCCAGTACTTC.

This rearrangement joins TRBV3-1 (or the pseudogene TRBV3-2) to TRBJ1-2; D call uncertain. Trimming cost V 0 bases and J 7 bases, with 18 bases left between them. The CDR3 totals 16 residues. Germline values: CDR1 LGHDT, CDR2 YNNKEL (reference sequence). DNA for the CDR3: TGTGCCAGCAGCCAAGATCCAGGCACCTTTGGTGGTGGCTACACCTTC. It translates to CASSQDPGTFGGGYTF.

The chain joins TRBV5-8 to TRBJ2-1, with a possible D match to TRBD1 (6 bases). The CDR3 is made up of 16 amino acids. Germline values: CDR1 SGHTS, CDR2 YDEGEE. The V end was cut by 4 bases, the J end by 4 bases, with 18 bases between. CDR3 sequence (DNA): TGTGCCAGCAGCAGAACCAGGGCAGGGGCATACAATGAGCAGTTCTTC. Amino acids: CASSRTRAGAYNEQFF.

This chain connects TRBV11-2 to TRBJ2-1; 13 bases match TRBD2. The length of the CDR3 is 19 residues. V dropped 1 base and J dropped 0; count of bases not matched to a gene: 6. Germline assignment: CDR1 SGHAT and CDR2 FQNNGV. This CDR3 is CASSLGLAGGPSSYNEQFF. CDR3 in DNA: TGTGCCAGCAGCTTAGGACTAGCGGGAGGACCGAGCTCCTACAATGAGCAGTTCTTC.

The V gene is TRBV19, the J gene TRBJ2-1; D may be TRBD1 (5 bases). The germline V and J ends were trimmed by 5 bases and 7 bases, with 15 bases remaining between them. This CDR3 region has 14 residues. Germline loops: CDR1 LNHDA, CDR2 SQIVND (reference sequence). This CDR3 is CASSLLIQGNEQFF. The CDR3 DNA reads as TGTGCCAGTAGTCTACTCATCCAGGGAAATGAGCAGTTCTTC.

The chain employs TRBV6-1 and TRBJ2-7; D is uncertain. This CDR3 region has 14 residues. Trimming took 6 bases from V and 2 from J, leaving 14 bases between them. The germline V gene encodes CDR1 MNHNS and CDR2 SASEGT. The CDR3, as DNA: TGTGCCAGCAGCCTAAGCATGACCCCCTACGAGCAGTACTTC. It codes for CASSLSMTPYEQYF.